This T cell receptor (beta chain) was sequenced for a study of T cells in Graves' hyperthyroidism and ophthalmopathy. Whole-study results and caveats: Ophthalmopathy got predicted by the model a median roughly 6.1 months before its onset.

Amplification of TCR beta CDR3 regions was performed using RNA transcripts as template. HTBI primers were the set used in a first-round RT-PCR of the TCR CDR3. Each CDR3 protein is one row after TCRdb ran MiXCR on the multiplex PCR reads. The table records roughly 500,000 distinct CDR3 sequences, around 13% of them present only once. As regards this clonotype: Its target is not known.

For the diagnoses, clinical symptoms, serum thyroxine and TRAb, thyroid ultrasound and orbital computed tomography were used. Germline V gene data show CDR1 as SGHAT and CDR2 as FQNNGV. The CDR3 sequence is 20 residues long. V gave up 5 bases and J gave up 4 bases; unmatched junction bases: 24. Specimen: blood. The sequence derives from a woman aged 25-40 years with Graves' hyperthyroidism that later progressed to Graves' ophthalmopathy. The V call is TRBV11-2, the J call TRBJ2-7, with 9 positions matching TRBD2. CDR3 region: CASSPNVPVAGVLLPYEQYF. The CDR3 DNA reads TGTGCCAGCAGCCCAAATGTTCCAGTAGCGGGAGTCCTGCTCCCATACGAGCAGTACTTC.